A single sample is the source of the 14 T cell receptor beta chains below, sequenced in a study of a mutant IDH1 vaccine in newly diagnosed glioma. Time point specified: week 23, last vaccination. A 20-mer mutant IDH1 peptide at 300 ug was injected subcutaneously with topical imiquimod. These receptors lack a known antigen. The table came from immunoSEQ multiplex PCR; TCRdb's copy has only in-frame clones and leaves some out. The sample has under 45,000 clones, 84% seen once. The sequencing used PBMCs, collected from a glioma patient whose treatment included an IDH1 peptide vaccine. All receptors come from a woman aged 18-30 years with glioma. Some clones in this sample may be carry-over from other donors' samples.

The chain employs TRBV5-6 and TRBJ2-3; D is ambiguous. V was shortened by 3 bases and J by 0 bases, with 8 bases between the two germline ends. Looked up from germline, CDR1 is SGHDT and CDR2 is YYEEEE. The CDR3 is 14 amino acids. The CDR3 nucleotides read TGTGCCAGCAGCTGGGAAGCTAGCACAGATACGCAGTATTTT. This gives the protein CASSWEASTDTQYF.

This clone was recorded a few times. The CDR3 nucleotides are TGCGCCAGCAGCCGTTCCGGGACAGGGAATCAGCCCCAGCATTTT. It yields the protein CASSRSGTGNQPQHF. The J gene is TRBJ1-5, the V gene TRBV4-3; TRBD1 aligns across 9 bases. Per germline, CDR1 LGHNA and CDR2 YSLEER. CDR3 length: 15 residues. V gave up 4 bases and J gave up 4 bases; unmatched junction bases: 5.

The V and J genes are TRBV19 and TRBJ2-3; D unresolved. CDR1 LNHDA and CDR2 SQIVND come from the germline V gene (reference sequence). The length of the CDR3 is 13 residues. The ends were cut back, 11 bases at V and 4 bases at J, with 16 bases in the middle. CDR3 in DNA: TGTGCCTCCCGGGCCTCAGGAGCAGATACGCAGTATTTT. It yields the protein CASRASGADTQYF.

The CDR3 sequence is CASSQSTSAYEQYF. In DNA, the CDR3 is TGTGCCAGCAGCCAATCAACTAGCGCCTACGAGCAGTACTTC. The V and J genes are TRBV4-2 and TRBJ2-7; 7 bases fit TRBD2. Germline V CDR1 and CDR2: LGHNA, YNFKEQ. V shed 2 bases and J 2 bases; nucleotides not matched to a gene: 3. The CDR3 sequence is 14 residues long.

The rearrangement joins TRBV5-1 to TRBJ2-6, with TRBD1 as a possible D gene (5 bases). The length of the CDR3 is 16 residues. Germline V gene data show CDR1 as SGHRS and CDR2 as YFSETQ. Between the trimmed V and J ends, which lost 0 bases and 0 bases, there was a span of 7 bases. The CDR3, as DNA: TGCGCCAGCAGCTTGGCCGACAGCTCTGGGGCCAACGTCCTGACTTTC. It is translated as CASSLADSSGANVLTF.

The chain couples TRBV19 to TRBJ1-4; 8 nucleotides align to TRBD1. The CDR3 loop spans 12 amino acids. The germline CDR1 and CDR2 sequences are LNHDA and SQIVND (reference sequence). V was clipped by 5 bases and J by 8 bases; unmatched bases: 1. CDR3 loop: CASSWTGEKLFF. As DNA, the CDR3 is TGTGCCAGTAGTTGGACAGGGGAAAAACTGTTTTTT.

The genes are TRBV6-5 and TRBJ2-3, with D hard to call. V lost 5 bases to trimming and J lost 6 bases, with 12 bases between them. The CDR3 is 13 amino acids. CDR1 and CDR2 from the germline V gene are MNHEY and SVGAGI. The CDR3 protein is CASSGTRRDTQYF. The CDR3 bases are TGTGCCAGCAGTGGCACGAGAAGGGATACGCAGTATTTT.

This chain uses TRBV7-9 with TRBJ1-1; no firm D call. The V gene lost 3 bases and the J gene lost 6 bases, with 11 bases spanning the gap. CDR1 is SEHNR and CDR2 is FQNEAQ in the germline V gene (reference sequence). CDR3 size: 13 residues. In DNA, the CDR3 is TGTGCCAGCAGCTTGGGGAATAGGGCTGAAGCTTTCTTT. Residues: CASSLGNRAEAFF.

The V gene is TRBV7-6, the J gene TRBJ2-7; the match to TRBD2 covers 14 bases. The CDR3 has 19 residues. After removal of 1 base from V and 4 bases from J, the junction contained 12 bases not matched to a gene. Germline lookup yields CDR1 SGHVS and CDR2 FNYEAQ. CDR3 DNA: TGTGCCAGCAGCTTAGTCGGACTAGCGGGAGGTCCGACCGGGTACGAGCAGTACTTC. Its protein product is CASSLVGLAGGPTGYEQYF. Supplemented by reference TRBV7-6 and TRBJ2-7, the full variable domain reads GAGVSQSPRYKVTKRGQDVALRCDPISGHVSLYWYRQALGQGPEFLTYFNYEAQQDKSGLPNDRFSAERPEGSISTLTIQRTEQRDSAMYRCASSLVGLAGGPTGYEQYFGPGTRLTVT.

The V call is TRBV19, the J call TRBJ2-7, with D tentatively TRBD2 (5 bases). This CDR3 has 13 amino acids. Trimming shortened V by 5 bases and J by 4 bases, and 12 bases separated the two germline ends. The germline gives CDR1 LNHDA, CDR2 SQIVND (reference sequence). In nucleotides, the CDR3 is TGTGCCAGTAGTTCTTCGGACTGGTACGAGCAGTACTTC. It is translated as CASSSSDWYEQYF.

The chain carries TRBV29-1 and TRBJ2-7; 12 bases fit TRBD2. CDR1 and CDR2 from the germline V gene are SQVTM and ANQGSEA. Germline trimming cut 5 bases from V and 6 bases from J; bases unmatched to any gene: 5. CDR3 length: 13 residues. The CDR3 protein is CSVSSGRAREQYF. The CDR3 DNA reads TGCAGCGTTTCTAGCGGGAGGGCCCGCGAGCAGTACTTC.

The genes are TRBV19 and TRBJ2-1; TRBD2 aligns across 9 bases. Germline trimming cut 7 bases from V and 0 bases from J; bases unmatched to any gene: 1. The CDR3 has 14 residues. Germline lookup yields CDR1 LNHDA and CDR2 SQIVND (reference sequence). The CDR3 bases are TGTGCCAGTAATAGCGGGAGCTCCTACAATGAGCAGTTCTTC. Translating gives CASNSGSSYNEQFF.

The CDR3 DNA reads as TGTGCCAGCAGCGTGGGGGGGTCGGTCGGCAATGAGCAGTTCTTC. It specifies CASSVGGSVGNEQFF. V and J are TRBV9 and TRBJ2-1; 7 positions agree with TRBD2. The CDR3 length is 15 residues. Trimming took 2 bases from V and 6 from J; bases not matched to a gene: 8. Germline V CDR1 and CDR2: SGDLS, YYNGEE.

V usage is TRBV11-2 and J usage is TRBJ2-5; 13 nucleotides align to TRBD2. Germline trimming cut 1 base from V and 2 bases from J; bases unmatched to any gene: 1. Germline CDR1 and CDR2: SGHAT and FQNNGV. The CDR3 is 16 amino acids. CDR3 DNA sequence: TGTGCCAGCAGCTTAGGGACTAGCGGGGGTCAAGAGACCCAGTACTTC. Translated: CASSLGTSGGQETQYF.